A single sample gave rise to the 9 T cell receptor beta chains below, sequenced in a study of vaccination and CD4 T cells after COVID-19. The sample's treatment: approximately nine-day PBMC culture with coronavirus spike peptide pools or control peptides (ViraFEST assay). The unexposed donor provided CD4+ T cells, which were taken before the COVID-19 pandemic (2011-2018). These receptors' targets are unknown. Sequenced with the Oncomine TCR Beta short-read assay was DNA taken from cultured CD4+ T cells. TCRdb re-called the PCR reads through MiXCR, storing one row per CDR3 protein. The table has around 3,000 distinct CDR3 sequences, approximately 25% seen once. Sample: CD4+ T cells from blood, cultured in vitro. The receptors were sampled from a human donor in good health.

In its sample, this clonotype was seen a few times. The chain joins TRBV20-1 to TRBJ2-6; D uncertain. V shed 3 bases and J shed 1 base, with 7 bases lying between them. Germline V gene data show CDR1 as DFQATT and CDR2 as SNEGSKA (reference sequence). There are 14 residues in the CDR3. The CDR3 loop is CSASSESGANVLTF. The CDR3 nucleotides read TGCAGTGCTAGTTCGGAGTCTGGGGCCAACGTCCTGACTTTC.

This chain joins TRBV6-4 and TRBJ2-1; TRBD1 might be the D (6 bases). Trimming removed 3 bases from V and 5 bases from J, with 11 bases in between. The CDR3 contains 14 residues. Germline V CDR1 and CDR2: MRHNA, SNTAGT. CDR3 coding DNA: TGTGCCAGCAGTGAACAGGGATTAAACAATGAGCAGTTCTTC. Amino acid sequence: CASSEQGLNNEQFF.

This clonotype has just a few counts. This chain connects TRBV20-1 to TRBJ1-5; 8 nucleotides agree with TRBD1. The CDR3 contains 14 residues. Trimming removed 4 bases from V and 5 bases from J; junction bases left unmatched: 7. Germline loops: CDR1 DFQATT, CDR2 SNEGSKA (reference sequence). The CDR3 protein is CSAIQGALDQPQHF. Here the CDR3 DNA reads TGCAGTGCTATCCAGGGGGCTTTAGATCAGCCCCAGCATTTT.

The chain combines TRBV12-3 or TRBV12-4 with TRBJ1-2, with a weak D call TRBD1 (6 bases). V lost 5 bases and J 2 bases, leaving 18 bases between the germline ends. The CDR3 length is 16 residues. In DNA form, the CDR3 reads TGTGCCAGCAGTCGGGGGGACTGGACAGACAACTATGGCTACACCTTC. As protein: CASSRGDWTDNYGYTF.

This clonotype was seen more than once but under ten times. This sequence joins TRBV5-1 and TRBJ2-5; tentatively, D is TRBD2 (6 bases). There are 15 residues in the CDR3. V was pared by 1 base and J by 3 bases, with 13 bases between. Per germline, CDR1 SGHRS and CDR2 YFSETQ. The CDR3 bases are TGCGCCAGCAGCTTGCCAGGGCGGGACGAAGAGACCCAGTACTTC. Residues: CASSLPGRDEETQYF.

About this clonotype itself: One end of the junction fails to match germline, which may point to a read error. The chain links TRBV11-2 to TRBJ1-2; TRBD1 is a possible D gene (5 bases). The CDR3 extends over 16 amino acids. The germline V gene encodes CDR1 SGHAT and CDR2 FQNNGV. CDR3 nucleotides: TGTGCCAGCAGCCCCCAGGGCCAGGTGGTGAACTATGGCTACGCCTTC. Its translation: CASSPQGQVVNYGYAF.

V is TRBV30 and J is TRBJ1-5; 10 bases agree with TRBD1. This CDR3 is 14 amino acids long. V shed 1 base, J shed 9 bases, and the junction held 6 bases outside the gene matches. CDR1 and CDR2 (germline): GTSNPN, SVGIG (reference sequence). CDR3 nucleotides: TGTGCCTGGAGTGCCCGGGACAGGGGTCCGCCCCAGCATTTT. It specifies CAWSARDRGPPQHF.

This chain joins TRBV3-1 and TRBJ2-3; D not resolved. The V end was cut by 4 bases, the J end by 4 bases, with 6 bases between. Germline lookup yields CDR1 LGHDT and CDR2 YNNKEL (reference sequence). This CDR3 has 12 amino acids. The CDR3 is CASSRSSDTQYF. CDR3 bases: TGTGCCAGCAGCCGGAGCTCAGATACGCAGTATTTT.

The gene calls are TRBV5-5 and TRBJ2-5; D is uncertain. The germline V gene has CDR1 SGHKS and CDR2 YYEKEE (reference sequence). The CDR3 contains 13 residues. V gave up 0 bases and J gave up 4 bases, with 7 bases separating them. The CDR3 protein is CASSLASPETQYF. The CDR3 DNA reads TGTGCCAGCAGCTTGGCGTCGCCAGAGACCCAGTACTTC.